One and the same sample provided the 5 T cell receptor beta chains below, sequenced in a study of T-cell memory formation after mild COVID-19. TCRdb reanalysed the 5' RACE reads using MiXCR and keeps one entry per CDR3 protein. The sample has more than 85,000 distinct CDR3 sequences, more than 9.5% seen once. Sequences were obtained from PBMCs or a T cell subset sorted from them (not recorded which). The receptors were gathered from a man younger than 35 who had mild COVID-19 (a few samples of this study predate the infection). Cell type and time point are not known.

V is TRBV7-9 and J is TRBJ2-7, with 11 bases identical to TRBD1. This CDR3 is 15 amino acids long. The germline CDR1 and CDR2 sequences are SEHNR and FQNEAQ (reference sequence). Trimming took 5 bases from V and 6 from J; bases not matched to a gene: 9. CDR3 bases: TGTGCCAGCAGCCATCCGGACAGGGGGCGCTCCGAGCAGTACGTC. Its protein is CASSHPDRGRSEQYV.

This clonotype was seen only a few times. This chain uses TRBV7-9 with TRBJ2-1; D unclear. V was trimmed by 1 base and J by 7 bases, leaving 14 bases between them. The CDR3 loop spans 15 amino acids. From germline, CDR1 is SEHNR and CDR2 FQNEAQ (reference sequence). CDR3 loop: CASSLVALGPNEQFF. The CDR3 DNA is TGTGCCAGCAGCTTAGTGGCCCTCGGGCCGAATGAGCAGTTCTTC.

This clonotype has only a few counts. The gene calls are TRBV7-6 and TRBJ2-1; 8 positions agree with TRBD2. The junction had 5 bases not matched to a gene; V was cut back by 0 bases and J by 4 bases. This CDR3 has 16 amino acids. Germline CDR1 and CDR2: SGHVS and FNYEAQ. The CDR3, as DNA: TGTGCCAGCAGCTTAGCGAACCAGCGGGGGTACAATGAGCAGTTCTTC. This codes for CASSLANQRGYNEQFF.

The chain is built from TRBV10-3 and TRBJ2-1, with D tentatively TRBD2 (5 bases). The germline gives CDR1 ENHRY, CDR2 SYGVKD. With 3 bases removed from V and 0 bases from J, the gap between germline ends came to 12 bases. The length of the CDR3 is 16 residues. The CDR3 DNA is TGTGCCATCAGTGAACGGGGTCAGCCCTCCTACAATGAGCAGTTCTTC. It encodes CAISERGQPSYNEQFF.

This clonotype was detected ten times or more. The chain links TRBV6-2 or TRBV6-3 to TRBJ2-3, with D tentatively TRBD2 (6 bases). The germline gives CDR1 MNHEY, CDR2 SVGEGT. There are 16 residues in the CDR3. V was trimmed by 0 bases and J by 2 bases, leaving 12 bases between them. CDR3 in amino acids: CASSYSASELTDTQYF. For the CDR3, the DNA is TGTGCCAGCAGTTACTCGGCTAGCGAGCTCACAGATACGCAGTATTTT.